This T cell receptor beta chain was sequenced during a study of cytotoxic CD8 clonotypes in ibrutinib-treated CLL. Across the whole study: Partial responses totalled approximately 24 and complete responses 2; after median about 67 months, 14 remained remitted and approximately twelve progressed. Sequenced samples delivered averages of 200,000 to 300,000 productive templates and around 100,000 productive rearrangements.

Assay: immunoSEQ multiplex PCR; the TCRdb copy retains only in-frame clones and omits some. Here the sample spans under 30,000 clones, approximately 54% being singletons. CDR1 and CDR2 from the germline V gene are SGHRS and YFSETQ. The junction had 5 bases not matched to a gene; V was cut back by 4 bases and J by 0 bases. This CDR3 region has 15 residues. This TCR derives from a human donor with chronic lymphocytic leukemia. Sequencing used PBMCs, obtained before ibrutinib treatment. The V gene is TRBV5-1, the J gene TRBJ1-1; 8 nucleotides align to TRBD1. DNA for the CDR3: TGCGCCAGCAGCAAGGGGACAGGTCTGAACACTGAAGCTTTCTTT. Its protein product is CASSKGTGLNTEAFF. The full variable domain, completed using reference TRBV5-1 and TRBJ1-1, is KAGVTQTPRYLIKTRGQQVTLSCSPISGHRSVSWYQQTPGQGLQFLFEYFSETQRNKGNFPGRFSGRQFSNSRSEMNVSTLELGDSALYLCASSKGTGLNTEAFFGQGTRLTVV.